These 22 T cell receptor beta chains were all obtained from the same sample, sequenced in a study of control samples from healthy donors and cancer patients. The repertoire was sequenced with immunoSEQ multiplex PCR; TCRdb's copy has only in-frame clones and lacks some. Of tens of thousands of clones in the sample, over 85% were seen once. Sequenced: PBMCs. Source of these receptors: a middle-aged woman with lung cancer.

As DNA, the CDR3 is TGTGCCAGTACCGCTGGGGACGCCGAAGCTTTCTTT. Its translation is CASTAGDAEAFF. V usage is TRBV19 and J usage is TRBJ1-1, with D perhaps matching TRBD1 (5 bases). With 7 bases removed from V and 8 bases from J, the gap between germline ends came to 14 bases. This CDR3 spans 12 amino acids. CDR1 LNHDA and CDR2 SQIVND come from the germline V gene (reference sequence). Variable domain in full (rest from reference TRBV19 and TRBJ1-1): DGGITQSPKYLFRKEGQNVTLSCEQNLNHDAMYWYRQDPGQGLRLIYYSQIVNDFQKGDIAEGYSVSREKKESFPLTVTSAQKNPTAFYLCASTAGDAEAFFGQGTRLTVV.

The chain carries TRBV11-2 and TRBJ1-1; D unresolved. Germline-derived CDR1 and CDR2 are SGHAT and FQNNGV. The CDR3 covers 14 residues. V was cut by 3 bases and J by 1 base, with 9 bases left in between. The DNA for the CDR3 is TGTGCCAGCAGCTTTGGGAGGGCGAACACTGAAGCTTTCTTT. It specifies CASSFGRANTEAFF.

This chain's CDR3 is CASSLRYGGPGNTGELFF. The DNA for the CDR3 is TGTGCCAGCAGCTTGCGATACGGGGGCCCGGGCAACACCGGGGAGCTGTTTTTT. The genes are TRBV5-5 and TRBJ2-2; either TRBD1 or TRBD2 may fit D (6 bases each). This CDR3 has 18 amino acids. The V end lost 1 base, the J end lost 2 bases, and 18 bases lay between the germline ends. Germline V gives CDR1 SGHKS, CDR2 YYEKEE (reference sequence).

The rearrangement uses TRBV7-6 and TRBJ1-1, with a weak D call TRBD1 (6 bases). The CDR3 runs 13 residues. Germline V lookup: CDR1 SGHVS, CDR2 FNYEAQ. The germline V and J ends were trimmed by 5 bases and 1 base, with 8 bases remaining between them. CDR3 residues: CASSQGSNTEAFF. The CDR3 bases are TGTGCCAGCAGCCAGGGGTCGAACACTGAAGCTTTCTTT.

The chain employs TRBV19 and TRBJ1-4; no firm D call. CDR1 is LNHDA, CDR2 SQIVND, per germline (reference sequence). The CDR3 is 13 residues long. Trimming stripped 5 bases from V and 5 bases from J, with 9 bases between. Here the CDR3 DNA reads TGTGCCAGTAGTCGCTCGAAAAATGAAAAACTGTTTTTT. This translates into CASSRSKNEKLFF.

The genes are TRBV19 and TRBJ1-4; no definite D call. The germline V gene encodes CDR1 LNHDA and CDR2 SQIVND (reference sequence). This CDR3 has 17 amino acids. V was pared by 6 bases and J by 0 bases, with 17 bases between. The CDR3 sequence is CASRRQVADATNEKLFF. CDR3 nucleotides: TGTGCCAGTAGGCGCCAGGTTGCAGACGCAACTAATGAAAAACTGTTTTTT.

This clone was seen only once. The chain joins TRBV11-2 to TRBJ1-1; possibly TRBD1 for D (5 bases). This CDR3 is built from 15 residues. Germline V gene data show CDR1 as SGHAT and CDR2 as FQNNGV. The germline V and J ends were trimmed by 1 base and 1 base, with 10 bases remaining between them. CDR3 region: CASSLVYGGNTEAFF. CDR3 sequence (DNA): TGTGCCAGCAGCTTAGTTTACGGGGGGAACACTGAAGCTTTCTTT.

The rearrangement uses TRBV5-1 and TRBJ1-3, with D perhaps matching TRBD1 (5 bases). CDR1 SGHRS and CDR2 YFSETQ come from the germline V gene. Trimming took 0 bases from V and 3 from J, leaving 13 bases between them. There are 16 residues in the CDR3. CDR3 sequence reads: CASSLDGHNNGNTIYF. The CDR3 DNA follows: TGCGCCAGCAGCTTGGACGGACATAATAATGGAAACACCATATATTTT.

The CDR3 region has the DNA TGTGCCAGTAGTTCAAAGACAGTAAGCTCCTATAATTCACCCCTCCACTTT. Protein: CASSSKTVSSYNSPLHF. The chain combines TRBV19 with TRBJ1-6; weak D call: TRBD1 (5 bases). The CDR3 loop spans 17 amino acids. Germline V lookup: CDR1 LNHDA, CDR2 SQIVND (reference sequence). V gave up 5 bases and J gave up 0 bases, with 14 bases separating them.

The chain links TRBV3-1 (or the pseudogene TRBV3-2) to TRBJ2-7; D ambiguous. The germline V and J ends were trimmed by 4 bases and 2 bases, with 12 bases remaining between them. CDR3 length: 14 amino acids. Germline values: CDR1 LGHDT, CDR2 YNNKEL (reference sequence). CDR3 sequence reads: CASSPPKATYEQYF. CDR3 DNA sequence: TGTGCCAGCAGCCCGCCGAAAGCCACCTACGAGCAGTACTTC.

The chain has TRBV29-1 and TRBJ1-2; D may be TRBD1 (5 bases). The CDR3 loop spans 14 amino acids. Germline assignment: CDR1 SQVTM and CDR2 ANQGSEA. V lost 0 bases and J lost 7, with 15 bases in between. The DNA of the CDR3 is TGCAGCGTTGAAGATCGGCAGGGAGAGGGTGGCTACACCTTC. Amino acid sequence: CSVEDRQGEGGYTF.

The genes are TRBV6-2 or TRBV6-3 and TRBJ2-3, with D unclear. In germline, CDR1 is MNHEY, CDR2 SVGEGT. There are 15 residues in the CDR3. V was pared by 0 bases and J by 3 bases, with 10 bases between. The CDR3: CASSYSVGLTDTQYF. CDR3 DNA sequence: TGTGCCAGCAGTTACTCAGTTGGGTTAACAGATACGCAGTATTTT.

This clone was counted once. This chain uses TRBV11-2 with TRBJ1-1; no clear D. The CDR3 is 12 residues long. Germline values: CDR1 SGHAT, CDR2 FQNNGV. The V and J ends lost 0 bases and 10 bases respectively, with 9 bases between them. CDR3 sequence (DNA): TGTGCCAGCAGCTTAGATGGGATGGCAGCTTTCTTT. As protein: CASSLDGMAAFF.

V and J are TRBV5-4 and TRBJ2-2, with TRBD2 matching over 13 bases. CDR3 size: 16 residues. Trimming took 0 bases from V and 5 from J; bases not matched to a gene: 1. Germline V gene data show CDR1 as SGHNT and CDR2 as YYREEE (reference sequence). As DNA, the CDR3 is TGTGCCAGCAGCTTGGGACTAGCGGGGGGAACCGGGGAGCTGTTTTTT. It is translated as CASSLGLAGGTGELFF.

This chain uses TRBV11-3 with TRBJ1-1; D might be TRBD1 (6 bases). Germline CDR1 reads SGHNT; CDR2 reads YENEEA. This CDR3 comprises 17 residues. V lost 1 base to trimming and J lost 1 base, with 16 bases between them. The chain's CDR3 is CASSLGRGEFRNTEAFF. CDR3 DNA sequence: TGTGCCAGCAGCTTAGGTAGGGGGGAGTTCAGGAACACTGAAGCTTTCTTT.

This rearrangement joins TRBV5-1 to TRBJ1-6, with D hard to call. CDR1 and CDR2 (germline): SGHRS, YFSETQ. V lost 0 bases and J 7 bases, leaving 8 bases between the germline ends. The CDR3 extends over 14 amino acids. The CDR3 spells CASSLDGENSPLHF. The CDR3 DNA follows: TGCGCCAGCAGCTTGGACGGAGAGAATTCACCCCTCCACTTT.

The rearrangement joins TRBV3-1 (or the pseudogene TRBV3-2) to TRBJ1-3; unclear D gene. The germline gives CDR1 LGHDT, CDR2 YNNKEL (reference sequence). The CDR3 runs 17 residues. The V gene lost 2 bases and the J gene lost 0 bases, with 14 bases spanning the gap. In DNA form, the CDR3 reads TGTGCCAGCAGCCAATTTTCCCCATCGAGCTCTGGAAACACCATATATTTT. Translating gives CASSQFSPSSSGNTIYF.

The chain combines TRBV5-4 with TRBJ2-7, with D possibly being TRBD1 or TRBD2 (5 bases each). The CDR3 has 14 amino acids. V was cut by 7 bases and J by 0 bases, with 14 bases left in between. Germline lookup yields CDR1 SGHNT and CDR2 YYREEE (reference sequence). CDR3 in DNA: TGTGCCAGCCACCGGGACGGAGTCTCCTACGAGCAGTACTTC. Residues: CASHRDGVSYEQYF. The whole variable domain, filled in from reference TRBV5-4 and TRBJ2-7, reads ETGVTQSPTHLIKTRGQQVTLRCSSQSGHNTVSWYQQALGQGPQFIFQYYREEENGRGNFPPRFSGLQFPNYSSELNVNALELDDSALYLCASHRDGVSYEQYFGPGTRLTVT.

The chain links TRBV19 to TRBJ1-5, with D perhaps TRBD1 (5 bases). CDR3 length: 15 residues. The germline V gene encodes CDR1 LNHDA and CDR2 SQIVND (reference sequence). The V end lost 1 base, the J end lost 0 bases, and 7 bases lay between the germline ends. The CDR3 protein is CASSIGTTSNQPQHF. CDR3 in DNA: TGTGCCAGTAGTATAGGGACAACTAGCAATCAGCCCCAGCATTTT.

This rearrangement joins TRBV4-1 to TRBJ2-2, with D perhaps given as TRBD1 or TRBD2 (5 bases each). The CDR3 extends over 18 amino acids. Germline lookup yields CDR1 MGHRA and CDR2 YSYEKL. The ends were cut back, 2 bases at V and 4 bases at J, with 20 bases in the middle. CDR3 protein: CASSQISGPDTLTGELFF. Here the CDR3 DNA reads TGCGCCAGCAGCCAAATTTCGGGACCGGACACTCTCACCGGGGAGCTGTTTTTT.

The genes are TRBV27 and TRBJ2-2; the D gene is possibly TRBD1 (5 bases). Germline CDR1 reads MNHEY; CDR2 reads SMNVEV (reference sequence). V was cut by 4 bases and J by 6 bases, with 9 bases left in between. The CDR3 spans 13 residues. The DNA of the CDR3 is TGTGCCAGCAGTTCAGGGTTGGCCGGGGAGCTGTTTTTT. It is translated as CASSSGLAGELFF.

The chain carries TRBV6-5 and TRBJ1-2; D is unresolved. The length of the CDR3 is 13 residues. Trimming removed 6 bases from V and 2 bases from J, with 10 bases in between. Germline CDR1 is MNHEY and CDR2 is SVGAGI. Here the CDR3 DNA reads TGTGCCAGCAGGAAATCCGGGAACTATGGCTACACCTTC. Amino acid sequence: CASRKSGNYGYTF.